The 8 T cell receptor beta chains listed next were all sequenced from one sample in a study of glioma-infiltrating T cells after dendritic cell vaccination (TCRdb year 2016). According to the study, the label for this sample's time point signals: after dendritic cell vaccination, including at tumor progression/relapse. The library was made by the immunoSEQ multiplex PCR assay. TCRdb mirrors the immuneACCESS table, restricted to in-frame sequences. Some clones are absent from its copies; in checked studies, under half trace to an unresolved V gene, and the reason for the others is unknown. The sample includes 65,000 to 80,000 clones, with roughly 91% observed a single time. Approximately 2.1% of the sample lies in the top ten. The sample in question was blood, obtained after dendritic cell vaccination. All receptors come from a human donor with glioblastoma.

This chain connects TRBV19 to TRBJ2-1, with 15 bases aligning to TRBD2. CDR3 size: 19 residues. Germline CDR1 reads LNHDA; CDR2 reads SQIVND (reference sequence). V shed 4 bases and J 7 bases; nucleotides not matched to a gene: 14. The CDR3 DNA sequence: TGTGCCAGTAGTACCGGGACTAGCGGGAGGCCCTCGGGGATTAATGAGCAGTTCTTC. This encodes CASSTGTSGRPSGINEQFF.

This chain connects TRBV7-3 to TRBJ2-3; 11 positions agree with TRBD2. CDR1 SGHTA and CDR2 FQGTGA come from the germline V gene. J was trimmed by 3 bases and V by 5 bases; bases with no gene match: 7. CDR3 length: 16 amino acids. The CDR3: CASSRTSGRPTDTQYF. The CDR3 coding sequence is TGTGCCAGCAGCAGAACTAGCGGGAGACCGACAGATACGCAGTATTTT.

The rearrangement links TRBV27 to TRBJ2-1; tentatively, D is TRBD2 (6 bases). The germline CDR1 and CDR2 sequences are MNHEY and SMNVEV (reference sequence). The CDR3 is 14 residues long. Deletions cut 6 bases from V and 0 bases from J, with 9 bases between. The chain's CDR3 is CASREGSSYNEQFF. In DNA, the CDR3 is TGTGCCAGCAGGGAGGGCAGCTCCTACAATGAGCAGTTCTTC.

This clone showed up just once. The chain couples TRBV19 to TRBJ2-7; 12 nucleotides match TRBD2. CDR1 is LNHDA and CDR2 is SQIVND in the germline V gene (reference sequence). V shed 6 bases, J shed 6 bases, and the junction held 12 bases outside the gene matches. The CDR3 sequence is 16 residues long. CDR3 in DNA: TGTGCCAGTAGACCAAGGGGAGGACTAGCGGGAACCGAGCAGTACTTC. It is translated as CASRPRGGLAGTEQYF.

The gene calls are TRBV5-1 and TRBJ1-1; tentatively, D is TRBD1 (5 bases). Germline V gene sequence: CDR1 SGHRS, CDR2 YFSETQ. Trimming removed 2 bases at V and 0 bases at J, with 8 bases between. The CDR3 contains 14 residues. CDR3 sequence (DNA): TGCGCCAGCAGCTTTTCAGGGCTGAACACTGAAGCTTTCTTT. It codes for CASSFSGLNTEAFF.

Here the CDR3 reads CASSQGTSGVLIYNEQFF. The CDR3 DNA is TGTGCCAGCAGCCAAGGGACCAGCGGGGTACTAATCTACAATGAGCAGTTCTTC. The genes are TRBV4-2 and TRBJ2-1; TRBD2 matches 7 bases. This CDR3 is 18 amino acids long. The J segment lost 3 bases and the V segment lost 1 base, leaving 12 bases of the junction unmatched. Germline V gene lookup returns CDR1 LGHNA and CDR2 YNFKEQ.

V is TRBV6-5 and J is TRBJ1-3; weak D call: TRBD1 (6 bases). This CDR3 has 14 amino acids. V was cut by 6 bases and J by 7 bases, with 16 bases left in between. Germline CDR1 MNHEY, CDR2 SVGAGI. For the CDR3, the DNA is TGTGCCAGCAGGGGGGACACTGGAATGAACACCATATATTTT. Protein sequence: CASRGDTGMNTIYF.

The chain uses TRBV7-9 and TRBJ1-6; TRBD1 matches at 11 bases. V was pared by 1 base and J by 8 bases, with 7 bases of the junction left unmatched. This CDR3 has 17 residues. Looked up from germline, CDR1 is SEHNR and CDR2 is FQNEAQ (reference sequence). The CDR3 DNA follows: TGTGCCAGCAGCTTAGGTGGGACAGGGGGTTCGTATTCACCCCTCCACTTT. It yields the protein CASSLGGTGGSYSPLHF. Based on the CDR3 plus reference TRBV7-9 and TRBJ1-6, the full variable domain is DTGVSQNPRHKITKRGQNVTFRCDPISEHNRLYWYRQTLGQGPEFLTYFQNEAQLEKSRLLSDRFSAERPKGSFSTLEIQRTEQGDSAMYLCASSLGGTGGSYSPLHFGNGTRLTVT.